These 13 T cell receptor beta chains were all obtained from the same sample, sequenced in a study of shared clonotypes between healthy human individuals. This table comes from immunoSEQ multiplex PCR, and its TCRdb copy is limited to in-frame clones, with some not included. The table has approximately 2,200,000 clones, just over 90% seen once. CD8 cells regarded as naive lacked CD45RO, were positively chosen for CCR7, and omitted terminally differentiated effector memory CD45RA+ cells. What was sequenced was naive CD8+ T cells from PBMCs. All receptors come from a man between 18 and 35 years old in good health. Some clones in this sample may be carry-over from other donors' samples.

The chain links TRBV28 to TRBJ2-7; TRBD1 is a possible D gene (6 bases). This CDR3 comprises 14 residues. V was shortened by 3 bases and J by 12 bases, with 21 bases between the two germline ends. The germline V gene has CDR1 MDHEN and CDR2 SYDVKM. The CDR3 is CASSFIRDTNFMYF. The CDR3 nucleotides read TGTGCCAGCAGTTTCATACGGGACACGAATTTTATGTACTTC.

The chain is built from TRBV29-1 and TRBJ2-2, with 9 bases identical to TRBD1. Germline V gives CDR1 SQVTM, CDR2 ANQGSEA. V was pared by 6 bases and J by 3 bases, with 11 bases of the junction left unmatched. This CDR3 is 16 amino acids long. The CDR3 sequence: CSVQETGTGHTGELFF. Written as DNA, the CDR3 is TGCAGCGTCCAGGAAACCGGGACAGGGCACACCGGGGAGCTGTTTTTT.

This clone was found once. The gene calls are TRBV7-3 and TRBJ2-7; 8 bases match TRBD2. Germline V gives CDR1 SGHTA, CDR2 FQGTGA. This CDR3 comprises 13 residues. The ends lost 2 bases at V and 7 bases at J; junction bases unmatched: 4. DNA of the CDR3: TGTGCCAGCAGCTTAGTTGCGGGGGGTGAGCAGTACTTC. This encodes CASSLVAGGEQYF.

This chain joins TRBV28 and TRBJ1-4; no clear D. This CDR3 region has 14 residues. CDR1 and CDR2 (germline): MDHEN, SYDVKM. Trimming took off 3 bases at V and 8 bases at J, with 13 bases between the two ends. The CDR3 is CASSFPRGQEKLFF. CDR3 coding DNA: TGTGCCAGCAGTTTTCCCCGTGGGCAGGAAAAACTGTTTTTT.

The chain has TRBV19 and TRBJ2-7; 9 nucleotides align to TRBD2. Germline trimming cut 1 base from V and 4 bases from J; bases unmatched to any gene: 8. CDR3 length: 16 amino acids. Germline CDR1 and CDR2: LNHDA and SQIVND (reference sequence). The CDR3 here is CASSIGHSGSGYEQYF. The CDR3 coding sequence is TGTGCCAGTAGTATAGGACATAGCGGGAGCGGTTACGAGCAGTACTTC.

The V call is TRBV19, the J call TRBJ1-2; unclear D gene. The CDR3 runs 17 residues. Between the trimmed V and J ends, which lost 2 bases and 0 bases, there was a span of 16 bases. Germline assignment: CDR1 LNHDA and CDR2 SQIVND (reference sequence). The CDR3 DNA reads TGTGCCAGTAGTATATATTTTGTCACAGAACCTAACTATGGCTACACCTTC. It encodes CASSIYFVTEPNYGYTF.

This chain links TRBV7-2 with TRBJ2-7, with a weak D call TRBD1 (6 bases). CDR3 size: 14 residues. Between the trimmed V and J ends, which lost 4 bases and 6 bases, there was a span of 16 bases. Germline CDR1 is SGHTA and CDR2 is FQGNSA. DNA for the CDR3: TGTGCCAGCAGCTCGGGACACGTCTTAACCGAGCAGTACTTC. Translating gives CASSSGHVLTEQYF. The whole variable domain, filled in from reference TRBV7-2 and TRBJ2-7, reads GAGVSQSPSNKVTEKGKDVELRCDPISGHTALYWYRQSLGQGLEFLIYFQGNSAPDKSGLPSDRFSAERTGGSVSTLTIQRTQQEDSAVYLCASSSGHVLTEQYFGPGTRLTVT.

This chain links TRBV27 with TRBJ2-7; 8 bases align to TRBD1. The J segment lost 4 bases and the V segment lost 0 bases, leaving 11 bases of the junction unmatched. Germline V gene lookup returns CDR1 MNHEY and CDR2 SMNVEV (reference sequence). This CDR3 contains 17 residues. The CDR3, as DNA: TGTGCCAGCAGTTTATCCCGAGGGACAGGCCTCGGGTACGAGCAGTACTTC. Protein: CASSLSRGTGLGYEQYF.

V and J are TRBV13 and TRBJ2-7; 7 nucleotides match TRBD2. In germline, CDR1 is PRHDT, CDR2 FYEKMQ (reference sequence). The CDR3 is 15 residues long. The ends lost 4 bases at V and 2 bases at J; junction bases unmatched: 8. CDR3 sequence: CASSSRLASTYEQYF. DNA for the CDR3: TGTGCCAGCAGCTCCCGACTAGCAAGTACCTACGAGCAGTACTTC. The full variable domain, its missing parts supplied by reference TRBV13 and TRBJ2-7, is AAGVIQSPRHLIKEKRETATLKCYPIPRHDTVYWYQQGPGQDPQFLISFYEKMQSDKGSIPDRFSAQQFSDYHSELNMSSLELGDSALYFCASSSRLASTYEQYFGPGTRLTVT.

The J gene is TRBJ2-4, the V gene TRBV18; D perhaps matches TRBD1 (6 bases). The V gene lost 6 bases and the J gene lost 1 base, with 28 bases spanning the gap. Germline CDR1 KGHSH, CDR2 LQKENI. This CDR3 contains 20 residues. The CDR3 sequence: CASSLIGDTDFPRAKNIQYF. The CDR3 DNA follows: TGTGCCAGCTCCCTGATCGGGGACACCGACTTTCCAAGGGCCAAAAACATTCAGTACTTC.

V usage is TRBV9 and J usage is TRBJ2-1, with TRBD2 as a possible D gene (6 bases). With 1 base removed from V and 0 bases from J, the gap between germline ends came to 8 bases. The germline V gene encodes CDR1 SGDLS and CDR2 YYNGEE. This CDR3 spans 15 amino acids. Here the CDR3 reads CASSVMRDSYNEQFF. Written as DNA, the CDR3 is TGTGCCAGCAGCGTAATGCGGGACTCCTACAATGAGCAGTTCTTC. Together with reference TRBV9 and TRBJ2-1, the CDR3 gives the full variable domain: DSGVTQTPKHLITATGQRVTLRCSPRSGDLSVYWYQQSLDQGLQFLIQYYNGEERAKGNILERFSAQQFPDLHSELNLSSLELGDSALYFCASSVMRDSYNEQFFGPGTRLTVL.

The CDR3 here is CASSLRPGEQFF. CDR3 nucleotide sequence: TGTGCCAGCAGTTTAAGGCCAGGAGAGCAGTTCTTC. The chain has TRBV6-6 and TRBJ2-1; no definite D call. Germline V gene data show CDR1 as MNHNY and CDR2 as SVGAGI (reference sequence). V dropped 4 bases and J dropped 10 bases, with 11 bases sitting between them. The CDR3 is made up of 12 amino acids.

The gene calls are TRBV7-3 and TRBJ2-7, with D unresolved. CDR1 SGHTA and CDR2 FQGTGA come from the germline V gene. V dropped 1 base and J dropped 5 bases, with 6 bases sitting between them. This CDR3 contains 12 residues. The CDR3 nucleotides are TGTGCCAGCAGCTTAAGTCCGGACGAGCAGTACTTC. The encoded protein is CASSLSPDEQYF. Full variable domain (remainder filled in from reference TRBV7-3 and TRBJ2-7): GAGVSQTPSNKVTEKGKYVELRCDPISGHTALYWYRQSLGQGPEFLIYFQGTGAADDSGLPNDRFFAVRPEGSVSTLKIQRTERGDSAVYLCASSLSPDEQYFGPGTRLTVT.